One and the same sample provided the 28 T cell receptor beta chains below, sequenced in a study of blood T cell repertoires in COVID-19. Repertoires were generated with immunoSEQ multiplex PCR, while TCRdb's copy carries only in-frame clones and drops some. The sample carries a few hundred thousand clones, about 91% recorded once. Sequencing was performed on peripheral blood. These receptors came from a young adult with COVID-19, enrolled during active disease.

The V call is TRBV5-1, the J call TRBJ2-2; D gene unclear. Trimming took off 2 bases at V and 7 bases at J, with 9 bases between the two ends. Germline CDR1 SGHRS, CDR2 YFSETQ. The CDR3 runs to 13 residues. CDR3 sequence reads: CASSFESGGELFF. The DNA of the CDR3 is TGCGCCAGCAGCTTTGAGTCAGGCGGGGAGCTGTTTTTT.

This clone was seen only a few times. The chain links TRBV5-1 to TRBJ2-7; the match to TRBD2 covers 12 bases. Germline lookup yields CDR1 SGHRS and CDR2 YFSETQ. The CDR3 has 14 residues. V gave up 7 bases and J gave up 4 bases; unmatched junction bases: 6. DNA for the CDR3: TGCGCCAGCGGCCTAGCGGGAGGGGGATACGAGCAGTACTTC. Protein: CASGLAGGGYEQYF.

V gene TRBV24-1 combines with J gene TRBJ2-7; possible D gene TRBD2, 6 bases. Trimming removed 5 bases at V and 3 bases at J, with 10 bases between. Germline V CDR1 and CDR2: KGHDR, SFDVKD. The CDR3 contains 13 residues. The CDR3 DNA follows: TGTGCCACCAGTGTCATGACTAGCTACGAGCAGTACTTC. This sequence encodes CATSVMTSYEQYF.

The chain combines TRBV4-1 with TRBJ2-1, with 8 bases that match TRBD2. The ends lost 0 bases at V and 7 bases at J; junction bases unmatched: 11. Germline V gene data show CDR1 as MGHRA and CDR2 as YSYEKL. The CDR3 length is 17 residues. In DNA form, the CDR3 reads TGCGCCAGCAGCCAAGACGCTTCCGGGACTAGTAAAAATGAGCAGTTCTTC. Translated: CASSQDASGTSKNEQFF.

Concerning this clone itself: The same CDR3 also results from other DNA sequences found in this sample. The chain employs TRBV27 and TRBJ2-7, with D unresolved. CDR1 and CDR2 (germline): MNHEY, SMNVEV (reference sequence). CDR3 length equals 13 residues. Trimming removed 3 bases at V and 3 bases at J, with 9 bases between. CDR3 bases: TGTGCCAGCAGTTTGGCGGCCAGCTACGAGCAGTACTTC. This codes for CASSLAASYEQYF.

The chain employs TRBV6-6 and TRBJ2-5; a weak D match, TRBD1 (6 bases). Between the trimmed V and J ends, which lost 9 bases and 0 bases, there was a span of 11 bases. This CDR3 is 13 amino acids long. From germline, CDR1 is MNHNY and CDR2 SVGAGI (reference sequence). The CDR3 is CASHTGNQETQYF. As DNA, the CDR3 is TGTGCCAGTCATACAGGGAACCAAGAGACCCAGTACTTC.

The chain joins TRBV28 to TRBJ2-7; D is undetermined. The CDR3 is 15 residues long. Germline V gene lookup returns CDR1 MDHEN and CDR2 SYDVKM. Trimming removed 2 bases from V and 1 base from J, with 12 bases in between. This chain's CDR3 is CASSLRSLASYEQYF. The DNA of the CDR3 is TGTGCCAGCAGTTTACGGAGTCTCGCGTCCTACGAGCAGTACTTC.

The chain links TRBV9 to TRBJ1-1; D is perhaps TRBD1 (6 bases). This CDR3 spans 16 amino acids. V gave up 4 bases and J gave up 4 bases, with 20 bases separating them. Germline assignment: CDR1 SGDLS and CDR2 YYNGEE. CDR3 in amino acids: CASSKGGGRGITEAFF. In DNA, the CDR3 is TGTGCCAGCAGCAAAGGCGGGGGGCGAGGGATCACTGAAGCTTTCTTT.

The rearrangement links TRBV13 to TRBJ2-7; TRBD2 aligns across 9 bases. With 4 bases clipped from V and 3 bases from J, the junction kept 19 bases outside the gene matches. This CDR3 has 19 amino acids. CDR1 and CDR2 from the germline V gene are PRHDT and FYEKMQ (reference sequence). This CDR3 reads CASSSFSGLAGDTFYEQYF. Written as DNA, the CDR3 is TGTGCCAGCAGCTCATTTTCGGGCTTAGCGGGGGATACCTTCTACGAGCAGTACTTC.

CDR3 in amino acids: CASSRAPLAGGGWTDTQYF. The CDR3 DNA follows: TGTGCCAGCAGCCGAGCGCCCCTAGCGGGAGGAGGGTGGACAGATACGCAGTATTTT. This sequence joins TRBV2 and TRBJ2-3, with 11 bases lining up with TRBD2. Germline CDR1 is SNHLY and CDR2 is FYNNEI. With V trimmed by 6 bases and J by 3 bases, 17 bases remained unmatched. The length of the CDR3 is 19 residues.

The chain employs TRBV4-2 and TRBJ2-7, with 13 bases matching TRBD2. The CDR3 is made up of 18 amino acids. Germline V gene data show CDR1 as LGHNA and CDR2 as YNFKEQ. The V and J ends lost 1 base and 4 bases, in that order; junction bases with no gene match: 10. The DNA for the CDR3 is TGTGCCAGCAGCCAAGCCGACGGGACTAGCGGGGTCGTATACGAGCAGTACTTC. It specifies CASSQADGTSGVVYEQYF.

The chain links TRBV6-1 to TRBJ2-7; D is uncertain. The germline V gene encodes CDR1 MNHNS and CDR2 SASEGT. Between the trimmed V and J ends, which lost 2 bases and 6 bases, there was a span of 11 bases. The CDR3 covers 13 residues. The CDR3 spells CASSEIIVGEQYF. CDR3 in DNA: TGTGCCAGCAGTGAAATCATAGTCGGCGAGCAGTACTTC.

With regard to this clone: The sample contains more than one DNA sequence encoding this CDR3. The chain uses TRBV27 and TRBJ1-1, with D hard to call. CDR1 and CDR2 (germline): MNHEY, SMNVEV (reference sequence). This CDR3 region has 14 residues. V was clipped by 6 bases and J by 0 bases, with 11 bases between them. CDR3 bases: TGTGCCAGCAGCCTCGGAGGGTTGAACACTGAAGCTTTCTTT. This codes for CASSLGGLNTEAFF.

The chain couples TRBV27 to TRBJ2-7; a possible D gene is TRBD2 (6 bases). The V gene's germline CDR1 is MNHEY and CDR2 SMNVEV (reference sequence). The V and J ends lost 2 bases and 1 base respectively, with 12 bases between them. This CDR3 is 15 amino acids long. For the CDR3, the DNA is TGTGCCAGCAGTTTAAGCGGGTTTTTATCCTACGAGCAGTACTTC. Protein product: CASSLSGFLSYEQYF.

The chain employs TRBV27 and TRBJ1-4; no clear D gene. In germline, CDR1 is MNHEY, CDR2 SMNVEV (reference sequence). Trimming shortened V by 2 bases and J by 7 bases, and 5 bases separated the two germline ends. CDR3 length: 12 residues. This chain's CDR3 is CASSLTGEKLFF. The CDR3 nucleotides are TGTGCCAGCAGTTTAACGGGTGAAAAACTGTTTTTT.

The chain couples TRBV27 to TRBJ2-3; 12 nucleotides line up with TRBD1. The junction had 5 bases not matched to a gene; V was cut back by 5 bases and J by 5 bases. Germline CDR1 and CDR2: MNHEY and SMNVEV (reference sequence). The CDR3 is made up of 15 amino acids. The CDR3 sequence: CASSMGQGAEDTQYF. The CDR3 DNA reads TGTGCCAGCAGTATGGGACAGGGGGCTGAAGATACGCAGTATTTT.

CDR3 loop: CASSPGLAEADTQYF. CDR3 bases: TGTGCCAGCTCACCGGGACTAGCGGAGGCTGATACGCAGTATTTT. V is TRBV18 and J is TRBJ2-3; 11 nucleotides line up with TRBD2. The germline gives CDR1 KGHSH, CDR2 LQKENI. The CDR3 covers 15 residues. V lost 3 bases, J lost 6 bases, and 5 bases stayed unmatched. Full variable domain (missing parts from reference TRBV18 and TRBJ2-3): NAGVMQNPRHLVRRRGQEARLRCSPMKGHSHVYWYRQLPEEGLKFMVYLQKENIIDESGMPKERFSAEFPKEGPSILRIQQVVRGDSAAYFCASSPGLAEADTQYFGPGTRLTVL.

The chain has TRBV27 and TRBJ2-7, with 8 bases fitting TRBD2. Germline CDR1 and CDR2: MNHEY and SMNVEV (reference sequence). This CDR3 has 14 amino acids. Trimming took 3 bases from V and 3 from J; bases not matched to a gene: 4. The CDR3 DNA follows: TGTGCCAGCAGTTTGACTAGCGTTGACTACGAGCAGTACTTC. This translates into CASSLTSVDYEQYF.

The chain is built from TRBV4-1 and TRBJ1-2; D is uncertain. V lost 4 bases to trimming and J lost 3 bases, with 15 bases between them. The CDR3 spans 15 residues. In germline, CDR1 is MGHRA, CDR2 YSYEKL. CDR3: CASSPAFGWYYGYTF. CDR3 nucleotide sequence: TGCGCCAGCAGCCCGGCCTTCGGGTGGTACTATGGCTACACCTTC.

The chain joins TRBV18 to TRBJ1-1, with TRBD1 as a possible D gene (5 bases). V lost 3 bases, J lost 7 bases, and 12 bases lay in between. Germline-derived CDR1 and CDR2 are KGHSH and LQKENI. The CDR3 spans 13 residues. The CDR3 region is CASSPAAGNEAFF. The CDR3 DNA sequence: TGTGCCAGCTCACCGGCGGCAGGGAATGAAGCTTTCTTT.

J is TRBJ1-1 and V is TRBV5-1, with D unclear. The CDR3 runs 16 residues. CDR1 SGHRS and CDR2 YFSETQ come from the germline V gene. With 0 bases removed from V and 1 base from J, the gap between germline ends came to 13 bases. This CDR3 is CASSLDPQNSNTEAFF. CDR3 nucleotide sequence: TGCGCCAGCAGCTTGGATCCACAGAATTCGAACACTGAAGCTTTCTTT.

The V call is TRBV10-3, the J call TRBJ2-7; a weak D match, TRBD2 (6 bases). Germline CDR1 reads ENHRY; CDR2 reads SYGVKD. V lost 6 bases and J lost 3, with 9 bases in between. CDR3 size: 12 residues. CDR3 nucleotide sequence: TGTGCCATCAGCCGGGGGTTCTACGAGCAGTACTTC. It specifies CAISRGFYEQYF.

The chain is built from TRBV10-3 and TRBJ1-6, with 9 bases matching TRBD1. The CDR3 length is 14 residues. V was pared by 4 bases and J by 10 bases, with 5 bases of the junction left unmatched. Germline-derived CDR1 and CDR2 are ENHRY and SYGVKD. In DNA, the CDR3 is TGTGCCATCAGTGCCGGGACAGGGCTATCACCCCTCCACTTT. Its translation is CAISAGTGLSPLHF.

The V call is TRBV19, the J call TRBJ2-7; 9 nucleotides align to TRBD1. Germline CDR1 and CDR2: LNHDA and SQIVND (reference sequence). The CDR3 covers 12 residues. The junction had 6 bases not matched to a gene; V was cut back by 10 bases and J by 5 bases. Written as DNA, the CDR3 is TGTGCCATTGGGACAGGGACCCACGAGCAGTACTTC. Translation gives CAIGTGTHEQYF.

The rearrangement joins TRBV6-5 to TRBJ2-4; D possibly corresponds to TRBD2 (5 bases). Germline loops: CDR1 MNHEY, CDR2 SVGAGI. CDR3 length equals 13 residues. V was shortened by 7 bases and J by 2 bases, with 9 bases between the two germline ends. CDR3 DNA sequence: TGTGCCAGCAACTACGGGACCAAAAACATTCAGTACTTC. Protein product: CASNYGTKNIQYF.

The chain links TRBV27 to TRBJ2-6; TRBD2 matches at 7 bases. V was clipped by 6 bases and J by 0 bases; unmatched bases: 5. CDR1 MNHEY and CDR2 SMNVEV come from the germline V gene (reference sequence). CDR3 length equals 16 residues. The CDR3 DNA follows: TGTGCCAGCAGACAACTAGCGAACTCTGGGGCCAACGTCCTGACTTTC. This codes for CASRQLANSGANVLTF.

The CDR3 loop reads CASSPGQGDEKLFF. As DNA, the CDR3 is TGCGCCAGCAGTCCGGGACAGGGGGATGAAAAACTGTTTTTT. V and J are TRBV5-1 and TRBJ1-4; TRBD1 agrees at 11 bases. This CDR3 has 14 amino acids. Germline V gives CDR1 SGHRS, CDR2 YFSETQ. The V gene end was trimmed by 5 bases and the J gene end by 6 bases; junction bases not matched to a gene: 3.

This clone was picked up a small number of times. The rearrangement links TRBV2 to TRBJ2-2, with D perhaps TRBD1 (5 bases). Trimming stripped 7 bases from V and 6 bases from J, with 18 bases between. This CDR3 is 15 amino acids long. Germline V gene data show CDR1 as SNHLY and CDR2 as FYNNEI. The CDR3, as DNA: TGTGCCAGCAAAGCCCTTTGGCAGGGTCCCGGGGAGCTGTTTTTT. This codes for CASKALWQGPGELFF.